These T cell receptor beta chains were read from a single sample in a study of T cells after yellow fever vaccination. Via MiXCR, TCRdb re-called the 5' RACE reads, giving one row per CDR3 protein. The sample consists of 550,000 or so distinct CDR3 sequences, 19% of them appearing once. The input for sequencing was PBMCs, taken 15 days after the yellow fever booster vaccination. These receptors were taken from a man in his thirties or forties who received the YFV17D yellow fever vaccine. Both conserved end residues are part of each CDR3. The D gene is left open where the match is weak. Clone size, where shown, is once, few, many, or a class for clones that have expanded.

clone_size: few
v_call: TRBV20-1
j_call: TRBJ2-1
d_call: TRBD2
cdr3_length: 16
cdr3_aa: CSAPTSSGRNYNEQFF

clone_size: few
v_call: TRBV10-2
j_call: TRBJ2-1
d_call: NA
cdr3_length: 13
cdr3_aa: CASSESLGFEQFF

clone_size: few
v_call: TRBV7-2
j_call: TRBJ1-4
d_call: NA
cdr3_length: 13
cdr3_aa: CASSLGEAGKLFF

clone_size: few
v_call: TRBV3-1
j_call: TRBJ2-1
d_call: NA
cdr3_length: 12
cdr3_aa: CASSQVGMGNFF

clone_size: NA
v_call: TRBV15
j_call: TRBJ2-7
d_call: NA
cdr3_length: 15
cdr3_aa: CATSRDFGQSYEQYF

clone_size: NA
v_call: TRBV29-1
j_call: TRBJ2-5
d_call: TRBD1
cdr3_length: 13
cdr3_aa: CSVVQGGQETQYF

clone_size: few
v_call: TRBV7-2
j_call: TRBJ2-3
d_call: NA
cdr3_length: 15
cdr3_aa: CASSAQAGNTDTQYF

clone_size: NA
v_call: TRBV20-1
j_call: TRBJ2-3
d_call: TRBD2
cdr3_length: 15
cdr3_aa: CSAPIAGVSTDTQYF

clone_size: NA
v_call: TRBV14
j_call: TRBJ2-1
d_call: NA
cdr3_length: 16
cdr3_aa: CASHAGGSSLYNEQFF

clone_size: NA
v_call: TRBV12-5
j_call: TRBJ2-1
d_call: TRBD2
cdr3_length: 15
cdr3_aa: CASGSGTSAYNEQFF

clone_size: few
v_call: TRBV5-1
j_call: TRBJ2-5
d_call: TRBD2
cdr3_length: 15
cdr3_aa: CASSWGLAGEETQYF

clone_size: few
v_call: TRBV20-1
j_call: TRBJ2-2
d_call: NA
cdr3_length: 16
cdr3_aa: CSARTAGALNTGELFF

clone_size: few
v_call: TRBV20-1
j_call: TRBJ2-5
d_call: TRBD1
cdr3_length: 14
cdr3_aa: CSVPGQGARKTQYF

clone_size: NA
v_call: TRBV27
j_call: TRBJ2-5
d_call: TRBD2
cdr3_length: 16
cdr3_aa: CASSRLAGGHQGTQYF

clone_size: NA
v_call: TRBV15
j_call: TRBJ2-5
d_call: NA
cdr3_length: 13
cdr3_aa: CATSRGLKETQYF

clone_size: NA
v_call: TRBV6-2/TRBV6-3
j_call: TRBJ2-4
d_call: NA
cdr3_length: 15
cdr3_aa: CASSPLPSLKNIQYF

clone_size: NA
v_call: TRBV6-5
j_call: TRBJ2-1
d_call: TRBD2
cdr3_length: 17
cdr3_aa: CASSYGTSGRARGEQFF

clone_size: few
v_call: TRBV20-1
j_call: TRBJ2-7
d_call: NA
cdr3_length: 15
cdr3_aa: CSARDERRGAYEQYF

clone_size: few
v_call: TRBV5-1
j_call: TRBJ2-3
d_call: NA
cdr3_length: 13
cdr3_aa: CASSGRQTDTQYF

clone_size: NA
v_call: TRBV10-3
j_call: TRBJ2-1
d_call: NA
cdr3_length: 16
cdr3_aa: CAISEYGGLSYNEQFF

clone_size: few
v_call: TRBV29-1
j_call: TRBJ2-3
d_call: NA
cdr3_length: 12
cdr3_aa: CSVWGSSDTQYF

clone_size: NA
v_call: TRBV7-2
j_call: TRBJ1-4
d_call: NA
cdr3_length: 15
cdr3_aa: CASSLGTVTNEKLFF

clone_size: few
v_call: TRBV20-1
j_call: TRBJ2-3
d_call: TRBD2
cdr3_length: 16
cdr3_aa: CSARGLAGGFTDTQYF

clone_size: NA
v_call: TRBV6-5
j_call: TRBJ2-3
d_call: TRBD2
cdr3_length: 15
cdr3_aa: CASSYQAGGLDTQYF

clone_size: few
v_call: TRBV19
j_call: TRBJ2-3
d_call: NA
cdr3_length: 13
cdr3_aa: CASDTTTTDTQYF

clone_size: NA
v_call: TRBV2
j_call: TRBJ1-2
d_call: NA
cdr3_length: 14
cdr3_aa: CASKRPGRENGYTF

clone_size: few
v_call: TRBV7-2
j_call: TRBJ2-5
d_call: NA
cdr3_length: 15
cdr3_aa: CASSRNQGGQETQYF

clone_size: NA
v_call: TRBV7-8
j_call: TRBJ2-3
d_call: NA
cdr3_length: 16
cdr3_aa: CASSLRRDQGTDTQYF

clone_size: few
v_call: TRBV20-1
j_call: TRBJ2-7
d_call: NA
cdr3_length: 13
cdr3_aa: CSASRPSSYEQYF

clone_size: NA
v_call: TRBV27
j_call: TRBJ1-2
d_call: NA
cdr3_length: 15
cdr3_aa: CASSPAGRFHYGYTF

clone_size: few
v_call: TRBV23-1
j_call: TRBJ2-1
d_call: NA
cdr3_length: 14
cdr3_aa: CASSQSRKYNEQFF

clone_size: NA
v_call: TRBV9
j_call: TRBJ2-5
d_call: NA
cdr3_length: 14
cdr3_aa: CASSTRQAQETQYF

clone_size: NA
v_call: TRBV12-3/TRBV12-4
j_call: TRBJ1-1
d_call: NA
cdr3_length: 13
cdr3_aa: CASRRVLNTEAFF

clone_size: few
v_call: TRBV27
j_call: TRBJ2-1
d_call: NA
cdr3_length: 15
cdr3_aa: CASSLSIPAPNEQFF

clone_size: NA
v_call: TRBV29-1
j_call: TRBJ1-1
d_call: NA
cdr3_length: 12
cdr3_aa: CSVSSGNTEAFF

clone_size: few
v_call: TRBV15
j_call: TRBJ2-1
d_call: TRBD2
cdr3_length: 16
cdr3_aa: CATSTGTSGTNNEQFF

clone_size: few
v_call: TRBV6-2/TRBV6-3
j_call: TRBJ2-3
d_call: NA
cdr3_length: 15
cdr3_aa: CASSSPGPPADTQYF

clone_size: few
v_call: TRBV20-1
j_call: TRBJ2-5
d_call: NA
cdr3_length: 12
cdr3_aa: CSALDFQETQYF

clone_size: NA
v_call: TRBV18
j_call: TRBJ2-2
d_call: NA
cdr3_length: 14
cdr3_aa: CASSRQTPPGELFF

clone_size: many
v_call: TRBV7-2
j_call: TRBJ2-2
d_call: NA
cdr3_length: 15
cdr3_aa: CASSLVGGNTGELFF

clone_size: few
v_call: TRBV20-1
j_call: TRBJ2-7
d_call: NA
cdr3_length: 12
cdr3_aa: CSAARDRYEQYF

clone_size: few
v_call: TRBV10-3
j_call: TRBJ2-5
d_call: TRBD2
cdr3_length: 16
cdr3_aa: CAISESLAGGQETQYF

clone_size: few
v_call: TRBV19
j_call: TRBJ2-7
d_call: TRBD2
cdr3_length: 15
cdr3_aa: CASSWMAGEGRVQYF

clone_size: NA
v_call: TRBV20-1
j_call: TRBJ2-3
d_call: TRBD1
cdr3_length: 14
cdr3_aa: CSARTGINTDTQYF

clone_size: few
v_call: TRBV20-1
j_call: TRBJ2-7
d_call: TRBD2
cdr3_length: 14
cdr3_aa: CSARSGRAYYEQYF

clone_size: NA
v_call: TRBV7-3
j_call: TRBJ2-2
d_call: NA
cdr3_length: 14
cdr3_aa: CASSLLAQPGELFF